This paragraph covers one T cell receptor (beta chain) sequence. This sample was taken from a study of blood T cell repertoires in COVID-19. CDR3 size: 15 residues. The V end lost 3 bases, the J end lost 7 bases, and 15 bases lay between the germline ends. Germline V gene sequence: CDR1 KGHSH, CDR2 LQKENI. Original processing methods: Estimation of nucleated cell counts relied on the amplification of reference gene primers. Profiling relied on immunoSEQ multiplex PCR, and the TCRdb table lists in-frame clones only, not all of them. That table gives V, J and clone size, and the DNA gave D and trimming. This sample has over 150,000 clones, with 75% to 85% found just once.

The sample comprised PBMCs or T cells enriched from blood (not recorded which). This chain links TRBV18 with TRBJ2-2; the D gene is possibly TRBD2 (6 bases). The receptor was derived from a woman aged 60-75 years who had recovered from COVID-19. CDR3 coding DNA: TGTGCCAGCTCACCCCGGAGGGAATTAGGCGGGGAGCTGTTTTTT. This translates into CASSPRRELGGELFF.